This T cell receptor beta chain was identified in a study of blood T cell repertoires in COVID-19 (dated by TCRdb to the early 2020s). At the level of the whole study: Collaborator samples came from the United States, Italy and Spain and covered acute and convalescent phases of COVID-19. The material from the prospective study consisted of cDNA or gDNA derived from T cells, B-cell-depleted T cells, or PBMCs. Subjects who had been exposed to COVID-19, were actively infected with it, or had recovered from it provided the deeply sampled blood TCRbeta repertoires that made up the dataset. The repertoires were released in a freely available public database intended as a resource for research on the immune response to SARS-CoV-2. Samples were obtained from the ongoing ImmuneRACE study (first 160 participants) and from about 1,300 subjects provided by 6 global collaborators. The sample metadata nearly always contained a de-identified subject ID, COVID-19 status, age in years and sex. HLA class I and class II types, where available, came from metadata supplied by the sample provider rather than from assay-based typing. Paper-wide results and their limitations: Clinical and demographic metadata were provided uncurated, with the amount varying by source and participant.

The immunoSEQ Assay, a bias-controlled multiplex PCR, was used to amplify TCRbeta CDR3 regions from genomic DNA. Per the source publication's procedure: The number of nucleated cells in each sample was estimated from the amplification of reference gene primers within the assay. To quantify the absolute abundance of each unique TCRbeta CDR3 rearrangement, sequence reads were collapsed and filtered. For each sample, productive Simpson clonality was calculated as the square root of Simpson's diversity index over productive rearrangements. TCRdb limited this immuneACCESS table to in-frame rearrangements with V and J called. A share of clones is missing; checked studies link under half to unresolved V genes, and the rest is unexplained. V and J calls and clone size are those listed in that table; D and trimming were worked out from the DNA. This sample holds about 270,000 clones; 86% were observed only once. The top ten clonotypes cover approximately 12% of the sample.

As to this clone: The antigen it binds to is not known. There are no base qualities to consult, and no much larger clone falls within one base.

One collaborating source in Seattle enrolled patients while the patients were actively infected and followed the patients over time throughout the course of disease. Collaborating institutions collected whole blood in K2EDTA tubes following their own protocols. Collaborator samples were shipped for TCRbeta analysis as frozen whole blood, isolated PBMCs, or DNA extracted from either sample type. Inclusive of the bounding cysteine and phenylalanine, the CDR3 is 14 residues long. Only the CDR3 portion is preserved as DNA: 42 bases, with reading frame beginning at the first base. V is reduced by 2 bases and J by 3 bases, leaving a spacing of 11 bases between them. Looking up the germline V gene yields CDR1 SGHRS and CDR2 YFSETQ.

Specimen: peripheral blood. The rearranged segments are TRBV5-1 and TRBJ1-1; no D segment can be confidently identified. This sequence was found in a woman younger than 45 with COVID-19, enrolled during active disease. The CDR3 reads as follows: CASSFWFGDTEAFF. The DNA is TGCGCCAGCAGCTTTTGGTTCGGAGACACTGAAGCTTTCTTT.